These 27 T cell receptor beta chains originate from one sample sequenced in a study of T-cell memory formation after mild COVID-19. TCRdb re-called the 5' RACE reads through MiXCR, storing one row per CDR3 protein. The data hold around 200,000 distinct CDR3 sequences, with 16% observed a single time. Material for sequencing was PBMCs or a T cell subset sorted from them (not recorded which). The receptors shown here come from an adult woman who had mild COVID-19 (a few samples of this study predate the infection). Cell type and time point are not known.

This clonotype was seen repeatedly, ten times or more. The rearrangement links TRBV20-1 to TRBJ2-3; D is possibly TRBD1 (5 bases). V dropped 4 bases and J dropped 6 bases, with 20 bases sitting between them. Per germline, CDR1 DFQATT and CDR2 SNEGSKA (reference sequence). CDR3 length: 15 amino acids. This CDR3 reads CSATRQSISTDTQYF. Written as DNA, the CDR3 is TGCAGTGCTACCAGACAGTCAATTTCGACGGATACGCAGTATTTT.

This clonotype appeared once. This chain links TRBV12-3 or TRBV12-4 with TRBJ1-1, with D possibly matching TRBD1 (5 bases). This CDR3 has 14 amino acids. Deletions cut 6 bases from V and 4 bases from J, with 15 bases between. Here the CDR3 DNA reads TGTGCCAGCAGGCCCCAGATCCAGGGCACTGAAGCTTTCTTT. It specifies CASRPQIQGTEAFF.

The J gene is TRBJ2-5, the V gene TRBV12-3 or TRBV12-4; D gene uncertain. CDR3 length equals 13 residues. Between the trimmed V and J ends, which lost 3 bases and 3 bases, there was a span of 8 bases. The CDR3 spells CASSLSRKETQYF. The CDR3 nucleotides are TGTGCCAGCAGTTTGTCTAGAAAAGAGACCCAGTACTTC.

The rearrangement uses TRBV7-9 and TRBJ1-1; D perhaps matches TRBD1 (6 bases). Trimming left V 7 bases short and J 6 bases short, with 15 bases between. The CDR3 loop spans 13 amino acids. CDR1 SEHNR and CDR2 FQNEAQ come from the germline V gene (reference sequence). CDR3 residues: CASTAAPGAEAFF. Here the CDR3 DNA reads TGTGCCAGCACTGCGGCCCCAGGGGCTGAAGCTTTCTTT.

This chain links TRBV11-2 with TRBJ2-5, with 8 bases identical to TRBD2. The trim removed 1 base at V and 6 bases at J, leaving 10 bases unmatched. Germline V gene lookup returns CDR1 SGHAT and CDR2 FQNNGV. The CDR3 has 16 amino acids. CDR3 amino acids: CASSLVGLGSGKTQYF. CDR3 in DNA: TGTGCCAGCAGCTTAGTCGGGTTAGGTAGCGGGAAGACCCAGTACTTC.

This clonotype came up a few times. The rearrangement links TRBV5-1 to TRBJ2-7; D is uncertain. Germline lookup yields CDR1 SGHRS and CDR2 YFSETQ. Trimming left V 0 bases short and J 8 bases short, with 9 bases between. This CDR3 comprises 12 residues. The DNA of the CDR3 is TGCGCCAGCAGCTTGGGCAGGACCCAGCAGTACTTC. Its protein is CASSLGRTQQYF.

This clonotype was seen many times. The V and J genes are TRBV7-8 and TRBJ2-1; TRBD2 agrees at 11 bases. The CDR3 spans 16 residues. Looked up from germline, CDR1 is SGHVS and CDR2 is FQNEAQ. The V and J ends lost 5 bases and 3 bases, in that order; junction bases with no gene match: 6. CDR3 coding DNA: TGTGCCAGCAGCCCCTTAGCGGGAGGGCACTACAATGAGCAGTTCTTC. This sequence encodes CASSPLAGGHYNEQFF. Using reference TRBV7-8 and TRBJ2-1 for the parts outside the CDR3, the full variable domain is GAGVSQSPRYKVAKRGQDVALRCDPISGHVSLFWYQQALGQGPEFLTYFQNEAQLDKSGLPSDRFFAERPEGSVSTLKIQRTQQEDSAVYLCASSPLAGGHYNEQFFGPGTRLTVL.

The CDR3 sequence is CSARGTGGPETQYF. The DNA of the CDR3 is TGCAGTGCTCGCGGGACAGGGGGACCGGAGACCCAGTACTTC. V gene TRBV20-1 combines with J gene TRBJ2-5, with 11 bases that match TRBD1. CDR3 length equals 14 residues. Germline trimming cut 5 bases from V and 5 bases from J; bases unmatched to any gene: 7. Germline CDR1 reads DFQATT; CDR2 reads SNEGSKA (reference sequence).

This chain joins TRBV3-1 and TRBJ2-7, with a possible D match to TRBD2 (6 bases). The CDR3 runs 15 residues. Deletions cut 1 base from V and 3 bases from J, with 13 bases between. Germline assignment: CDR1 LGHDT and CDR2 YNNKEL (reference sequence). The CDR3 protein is CASSQAAAGGYEQYF. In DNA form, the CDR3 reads TGTGCCAGCAGCCAAGCGGCCGCCGGGGGCTACGAGCAGTACTTC.

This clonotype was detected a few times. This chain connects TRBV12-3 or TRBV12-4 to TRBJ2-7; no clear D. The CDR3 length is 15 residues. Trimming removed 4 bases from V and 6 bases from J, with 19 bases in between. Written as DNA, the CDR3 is TGTGCCAGCAGTTCGGCCGGGTCCATACTACCCGAGCAGTACTTC. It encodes CASSSAGSILPEQYF.

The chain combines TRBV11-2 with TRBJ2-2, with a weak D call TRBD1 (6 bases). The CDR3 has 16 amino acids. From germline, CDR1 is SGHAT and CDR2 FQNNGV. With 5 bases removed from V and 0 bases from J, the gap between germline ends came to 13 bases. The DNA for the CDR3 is TGTGCCAGCAGCCAAAGGACAGCTTCGAACACCGGGGAGCTGTTTTTT. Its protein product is CASSQRTASNTGELFF.

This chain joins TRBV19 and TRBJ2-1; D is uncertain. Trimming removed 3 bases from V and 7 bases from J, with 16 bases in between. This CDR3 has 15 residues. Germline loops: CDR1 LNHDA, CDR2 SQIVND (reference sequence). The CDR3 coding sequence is TGTGCCAGTAGTATTAACGCCCGTTCTTTAAATGAGCAGTTCTTC. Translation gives CASSINARSLNEQFF.

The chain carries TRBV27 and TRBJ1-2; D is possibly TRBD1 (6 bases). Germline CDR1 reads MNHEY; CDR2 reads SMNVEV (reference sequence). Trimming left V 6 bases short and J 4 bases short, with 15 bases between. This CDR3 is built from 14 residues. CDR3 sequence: CASSPNRVSYGYTF. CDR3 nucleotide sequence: TGTGCCAGCAGCCCAAACAGGGTCTCCTATGGCTACACCTTC.

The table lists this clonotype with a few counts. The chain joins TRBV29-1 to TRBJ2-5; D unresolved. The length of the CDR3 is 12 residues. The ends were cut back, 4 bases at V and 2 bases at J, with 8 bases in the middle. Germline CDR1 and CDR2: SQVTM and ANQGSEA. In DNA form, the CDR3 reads TGCAGCGTTGGGAACAGACAAGAGACCCAGTACTTC. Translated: CSVGNRQETQYF.

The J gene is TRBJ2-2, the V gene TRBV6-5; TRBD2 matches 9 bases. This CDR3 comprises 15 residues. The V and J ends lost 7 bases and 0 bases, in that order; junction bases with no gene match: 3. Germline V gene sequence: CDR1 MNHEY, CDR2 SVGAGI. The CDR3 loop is CASTRLAANTGELFF. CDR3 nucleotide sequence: TGTGCCAGCACGAGACTAGCGGCGAACACCGGGGAGCTGTTTTTT.

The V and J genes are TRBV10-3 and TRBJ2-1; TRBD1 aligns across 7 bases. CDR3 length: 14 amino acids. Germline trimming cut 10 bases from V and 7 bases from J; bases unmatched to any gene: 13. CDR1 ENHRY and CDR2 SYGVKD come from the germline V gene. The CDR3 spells CASADREVGNEQFF. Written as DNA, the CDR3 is TGTGCCAGCGCCGACAGGGAAGTAGGGAATGAGCAGTTCTTC.

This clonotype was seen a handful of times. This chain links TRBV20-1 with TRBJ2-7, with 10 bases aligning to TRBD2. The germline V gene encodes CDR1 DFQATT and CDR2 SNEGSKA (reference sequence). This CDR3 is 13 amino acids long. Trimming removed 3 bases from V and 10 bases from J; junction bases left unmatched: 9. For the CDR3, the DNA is TGCAGTGCTAGTCTAGCGGGAGCGTATGAACAGTACTTC. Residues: CSASLAGAYEQYF.

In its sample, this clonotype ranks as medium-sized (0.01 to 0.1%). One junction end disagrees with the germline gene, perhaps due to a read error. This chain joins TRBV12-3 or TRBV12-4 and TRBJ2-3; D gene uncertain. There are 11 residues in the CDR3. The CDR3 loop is CASSLADTQYF. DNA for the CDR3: TGTGCCAGCAGCTTAGCCGATACGCAGTATTTT.

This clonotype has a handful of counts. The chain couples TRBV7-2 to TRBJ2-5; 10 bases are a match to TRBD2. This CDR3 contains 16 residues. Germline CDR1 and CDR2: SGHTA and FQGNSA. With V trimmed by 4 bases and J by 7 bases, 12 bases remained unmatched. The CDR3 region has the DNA TGTGCCAGCAGCTCCCGGCCGGGACTAGCGATTGGGACCCAGTACTTC. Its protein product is CASSSRPGLAIGTQYF.

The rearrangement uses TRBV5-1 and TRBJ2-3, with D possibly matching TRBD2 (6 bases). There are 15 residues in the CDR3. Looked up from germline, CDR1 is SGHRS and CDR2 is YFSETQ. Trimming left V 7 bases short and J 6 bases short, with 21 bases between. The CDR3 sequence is CASAGTLLSQDTQYF. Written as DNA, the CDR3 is TGCGCCAGCGCCGGGACTCTTCTTTCACAGGATACGCAGTATTTT.

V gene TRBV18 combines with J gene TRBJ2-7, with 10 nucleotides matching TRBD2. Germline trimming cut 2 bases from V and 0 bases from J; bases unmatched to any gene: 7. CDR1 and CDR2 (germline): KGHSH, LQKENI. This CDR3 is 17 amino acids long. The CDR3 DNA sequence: TGTGCCAGCTCACCAGGCGCTGGGACTAGCGTCTCCTACGAGCAGTACTTC. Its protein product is CASSPGAGTSVSYEQYF.

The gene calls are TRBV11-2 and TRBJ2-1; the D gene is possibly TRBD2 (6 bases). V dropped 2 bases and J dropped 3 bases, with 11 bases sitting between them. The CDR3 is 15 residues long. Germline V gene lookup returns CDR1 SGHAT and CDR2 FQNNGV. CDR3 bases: TGTGCCAGCAGCTTACGAGTCGGGGGCTACAATGAGCAGTTCTTC. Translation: CASSLRVGGYNEQFF. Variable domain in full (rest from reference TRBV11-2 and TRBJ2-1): EAGVAQSPRYKIIEKRQSVAFWCNPISGHATLYWYQQILGQGPKLLIQFQNNGVVDDSQLPKDRFSAERLKGVDSTLKIQPAKLEDSAVYLCASSLRVGGYNEQFFGPGTRLTVL.

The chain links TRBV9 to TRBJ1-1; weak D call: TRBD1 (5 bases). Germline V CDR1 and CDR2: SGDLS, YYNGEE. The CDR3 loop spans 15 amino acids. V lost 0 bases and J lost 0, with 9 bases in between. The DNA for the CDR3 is TGTGCCAGCAGCGTAGACGGGGCCTTGAACACTGAAGCTTTCTTT. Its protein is CASSVDGALNTEAFF.

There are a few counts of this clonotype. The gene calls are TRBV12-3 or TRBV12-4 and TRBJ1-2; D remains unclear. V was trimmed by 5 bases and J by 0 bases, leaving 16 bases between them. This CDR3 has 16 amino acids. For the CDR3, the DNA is TGTGCCAGCAGTCCGGAGAGGTTTATAGCTAACTATGGCTACACCTTC. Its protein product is CASSPERFIANYGYTF.

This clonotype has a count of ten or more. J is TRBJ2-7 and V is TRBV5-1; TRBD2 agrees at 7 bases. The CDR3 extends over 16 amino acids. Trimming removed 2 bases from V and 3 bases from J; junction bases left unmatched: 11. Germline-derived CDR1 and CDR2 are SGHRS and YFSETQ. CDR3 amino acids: CASSFHGTTVLYEQYF. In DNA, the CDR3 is TGCGCCAGCAGCTTCCATGGGACTACCGTACTCTACGAGCAGTACTTC.

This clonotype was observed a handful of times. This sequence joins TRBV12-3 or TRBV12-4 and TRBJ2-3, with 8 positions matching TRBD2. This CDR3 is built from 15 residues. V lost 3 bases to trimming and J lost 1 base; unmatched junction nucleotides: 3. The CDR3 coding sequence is TGTGCCAGCAGTTTTTCACTAGCGGGCACAGATACGCAGTATTTT. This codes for CASSFSLAGTDTQYF.

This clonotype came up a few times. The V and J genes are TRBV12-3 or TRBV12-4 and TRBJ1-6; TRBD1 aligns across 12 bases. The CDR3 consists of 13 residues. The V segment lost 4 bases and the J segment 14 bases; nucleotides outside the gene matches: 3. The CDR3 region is CASSWDRGQSLHF. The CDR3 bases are TGTGCCAGCAGTTGGGACAGGGGGCAGTCCCTCCACTTT.